This section outlines one T cell receptor (beta chain) sequence together with its context. The antigen is not known. This specimen comes from a study of shared clonotypes between healthy human individuals. Study results and limitations: The naive CD4 repertoires of a few donors were compared, and approximately 4.5% of clonotypes were shared.

Each donor was a Caucasian adult residing in Nashville, Tennessee. Using about 220 ng DNA, some 30,000 T cell genomes, the sorted-subset replicate PCRs were run. TCRdb's table, derived via immunoSEQ multiplex PCR, lists solely in-frame clones and lacks some. The sample contains 2 million to 2.5 million clones, over 85% of which appear only once. This receptor was obtained from a man aged 18 to 30 in good health. Some clones in this sample may be carry-over from other donors' samples. Sequencing input: naive CD4+ T cells from PBMCs. Subset defined: CD45RA+ positively selected.

CDR3 nucleotide sequence: TGTGCCAGCAGTGAAGAGCTAGGGTCTCTTACGCAGTATTTT. This sequence encodes CASSEELGSLTQYF. This chain uses TRBV6-4 with TRBJ2-3; D gene unclear. CDR3 length: 14 amino acids. Germline-derived CDR1 and CDR2 are MRHNA and SNTAGT. V gave up 3 bases and J gave up 8 bases, with 15 bases separating them.